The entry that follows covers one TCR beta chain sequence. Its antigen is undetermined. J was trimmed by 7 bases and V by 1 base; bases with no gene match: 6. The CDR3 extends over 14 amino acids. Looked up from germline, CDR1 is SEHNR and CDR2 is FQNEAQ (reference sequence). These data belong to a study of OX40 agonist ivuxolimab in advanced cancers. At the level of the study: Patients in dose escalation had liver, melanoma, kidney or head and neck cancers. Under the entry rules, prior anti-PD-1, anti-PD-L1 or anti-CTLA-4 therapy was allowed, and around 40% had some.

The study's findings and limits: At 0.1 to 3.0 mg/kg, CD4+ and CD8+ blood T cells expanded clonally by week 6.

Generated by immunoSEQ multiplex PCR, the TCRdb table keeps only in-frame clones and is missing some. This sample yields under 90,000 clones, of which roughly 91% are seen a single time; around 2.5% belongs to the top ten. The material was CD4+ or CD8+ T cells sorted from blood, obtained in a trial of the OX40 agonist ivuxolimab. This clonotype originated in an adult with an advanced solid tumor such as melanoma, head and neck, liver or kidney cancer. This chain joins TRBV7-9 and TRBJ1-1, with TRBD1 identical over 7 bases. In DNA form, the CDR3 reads TGTGCCAGCAGCTTAGGAATACAGGGGATTGAAGCTTTCTTT. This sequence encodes CASSLGIQGIEAFF. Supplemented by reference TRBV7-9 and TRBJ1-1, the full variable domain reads DTGVSQNPRHKITKRGQNVTFRCDPISEHNRLYWYRQTLGQGPEFLTYFQNEAQLEKSRLLSDRFSAERPKGSFSTLEIQRTEQGDSAMYLCASSLGIQGIEAFFGQGTRLTVV.